What follows are 29 T cell receptor beta chains derived from one specimen sequenced in a study of technical replicates of blood from several donors. Some clones are missing from TCRdb's copy, which holds only in-frame ones; the method was immunoSEQ multiplex PCR. This repertoire shows about 88,000 clones, under 95% found once; its top ten account for roughly 0.26%. The sequenced sample consisted of T cells isolated from PBMCs. These receptors all stem from a human donor in good health.

The chain links TRBV5-1 to TRBJ2-7; 12 nucleotides match TRBD1. Germline CDR1 and CDR2: SGHRS and YFSETQ. Unmatched junction bases numbered 5, after V lost 0 bases and J lost 7 bases. CDR3 length: 15 amino acids. CDR3 sequence (DNA): TGCGCCAGCAGCTTGGTGGGACAGGGGGCTGGAGAGCAGTACTTC. Translated, it gives CASSLVGQGAGEQYF.

The rearrangement links TRBV14 to TRBJ2-1; TRBD2 matches 10 bases. The germline V gene encodes CDR1 SGHDN and CDR2 FVKESK. Trimming took 0 bases from V and 5 from J; bases not matched to a gene: 13. There are 19 residues in the CDR3. CDR3 protein: CASSQDGLAGALGDNEQFF. In DNA, the CDR3 is TGTGCCAGCAGCCAAGATGGCCTAGCGGGAGCGTTAGGAGACAATGAGCAGTTCTTC. Filled out from reference TRBV14 and TRBJ2-1, the complete variable domain reads EAGVTQFPSHSVIEKGQTVTLRCDPISGHDNLYWYRRVMGKEIKFLLHFVKESKQDESGMPNNRFLAERTGGTYSTLKVQPAELEDSGVYFCASSQDGLAGALGDNEQFFGPGTRLTVL.

This chain links TRBV27 with TRBJ1-4; 8 bases are shared with TRBD1. Germline values: CDR1 MNHEY, CDR2 SMNVEV (reference sequence). V gave up 5 bases and J gave up 7 bases; unmatched junction bases: 6. The CDR3 covers 14 residues. The CDR3 DNA sequence: TGTGCCAGCAGTGAGCGACAGGGGATTGAAAAACTGTTTTTT. It is translated as CASSERQGIEKLFF.

J is TRBJ2-1 and V is TRBV6-6; 9 positions agree with TRBD2. V trimming: 6 bases; J trimming: 1 base; junction bases outside the gene matches: 4. The CDR3 runs to 15 residues. The V gene's germline CDR1 is MNHNY and CDR2 SVGAGI (reference sequence). CDR3 in amino acids: CASRPLAGSYNEQFF. As DNA, the CDR3 is TGTGCCAGCAGGCCTCTAGCGGGGTCCTACAATGAGCAGTTCTTC.

The V call is TRBV11-2, the J call TRBJ2-3; D possibly corresponds to TRBD2 (5 bases). The V end was cut by 5 bases, the J end by 4 bases, with 13 bases between. The CDR3 spans 14 residues. Germline V CDR1 and CDR2: SGHAT, FQNNGV. The CDR3 DNA sequence: TGTGCCAGCAGCCGGGATCGCAACTCAGATACGCAGTATTTT. Residues: CASSRDRNSDTQYF.

This clone was counted only a few times. This sequence joins TRBV16 and TRBJ1-5; the D is unclear. Per the germline V gene, CDR1 is KGHSY and CDR2 is FQNENV. V was pared by 0 bases and J by 6 bases, with 9 bases between. CDR3 length: 14 amino acids. The CDR3, as DNA: TGTGCCAGCAGCCAATCGTCGGGTTTTCAGCCCCAGCATTTT. Translating gives CASSQSSGFQPQHF. The entire variable domain, with the rest obtained from reference TRBV16 and TRBJ1-5, is as follows: GEEVAQTPKHLVRGEGQKAKLYCAPIKGHSYVFWYQQVLKNEFKFLISFQNENVFDETGMPKERFSAKCLPNSPCSLEIQATKLEDSAVYFCASSQSSGFQPQHFGDGTRLSIL.

The chain joins TRBV14 to TRBJ1-6, with 7 bases lining up with TRBD1. Germline V gene sequence: CDR1 SGHDN, CDR2 FVKESK. The V segment lost 4 bases and the J segment 10 bases; nucleotides outside the gene matches: 7. The CDR3 consists of 14 residues. The CDR3 bases are TGTGCCAGCAGCCCCACGACAGGGAGATCACCCCTCCACTTT. Amino acids: CASSPTTGRSPLHF. Variable domain in full (rest from reference TRBV14 and TRBJ1-6): EAGVTQFPSHSVIEKGQTVTLRCDPISGHDNLYWYRRVMGKEIKFLLHFVKESKQDESGMPNNRFLAERTGGTYSTLKVQPAELEDSGVYFCASSPTTGRSPLHFGNGTRLTVT.

V usage is TRBV13 and J usage is TRBJ2-5; D is unclear. Germline V gives CDR1 PRHDT, CDR2 FYEKMQ (reference sequence). CDR3 length: 13 residues. The V and J ends lost 0 bases and 1 base respectively, with 3 bases between them. The CDR3: CASSLGAQETQYF. For the CDR3, the DNA is TGTGCCAGCAGCTTAGGAGCCCAAGAGACCCAGTACTTC. Drawing the rest from reference TRBV13 and TRBJ2-5, the complete variable domain is AAGVIQSPRHLIKEKRETATLKCYPIPRHDTVYWYQQGPGQDPQFLISFYEKMQSDKGSIPDRFSAQQFSDYHSELNMSSLELGDSALYFCASSLGAQETQYFGPGTRLLVL.

This clone was seen once. The V and J genes are TRBV4-1 and TRBJ2-7; perhaps TRBD2 as D (5 bases). Trimming shortened V by 3 bases and J by 0 bases, and 15 bases separated the two germline ends. Germline values: CDR1 MGHRA, CDR2 YSYEKL. CDR3 length: 16 residues. The CDR3 DNA is TGCGCCAGCAGCCAGAGGGCCACATCGAGCTCCTACGAGCAGTACTTC. Amino acid sequence: CASSQRATSSSYEQYF.

The chain employs TRBV2 and TRBJ1-1, with D tentatively TRBD1 (5 bases). Germline V lookup: CDR1 SNHLY, CDR2 FYNNEI. The V end lost 7 bases, the J end lost 2 bases, and 17 bases lay between the germline ends. This CDR3 spans 15 amino acids. The CDR3, as DNA: TGTGCCAGCAACTCCCTGGGGGGAGGCAACACTGAAGCTTTCTTT. Its translation is CASNSLGGGNTEAFF. The full variable domain, with the rest looked up from reference TRBV2 and TRBJ1-1, is EPEVTQTPSHQVTQMGQEVILRCVPISNHLYFYWYRQILGQKVEFLVSFYNNEISEKSEIFDDQFSVERPDGSNFTLKIRSTKLEDSAMYFCASNSLGGGNTEAFFGQGTRLTVV.

This chain links TRBV9 with TRBJ2-1; D is uncertain. This CDR3 is 13 amino acids long. Per germline, CDR1 SGDLS and CDR2 YYNGEE. Trimming removed 4 bases from V and 3 bases from J, with 8 bases in between. Written as DNA, the CDR3 is TGTGCCAGCAGCCCCGGCGGCTACAATGAGCAGTTCTTC. This translates into CASSPGGYNEQFF.

V and J are TRBV5-1 and TRBJ1-2; 7 nucleotides match TRBD1. The CDR3 loop spans 14 amino acids. Unmatched junction bases numbered 9, after V lost 2 bases and J lost 8 bases. Germline V gene data show CDR1 as SGHRS and CDR2 as YFSETQ. The CDR3 spells CASSFRQGGLGYTF. Written as DNA, the CDR3 is TGCGCCAGCAGCTTTCGACAGGGCGGGTTGGGCTACACCTTC.

The chain links TRBV7-2 to TRBJ2-1, with a tentative D call TRBD2 (5 bases). CDR3 length equals 14 residues. V dropped 2 bases and J dropped 5 bases, with 10 bases sitting between them. The V gene's germline CDR1 is SGHTA and CDR2 FQGNSA. CDR3 loop: CASSLTAEDNEQFF. As DNA, the CDR3 is TGTGCCAGCAGCTTAACAGCGGAGGACAATGAGCAGTTCTTC.

The chain is built from TRBV9 and TRBJ2-5, with a weak D call TRBD2 (6 bases). CDR1 SGDLS and CDR2 YYNGEE come from the germline V gene. The CDR3 loop spans 15 amino acids. V gave up 4 bases and J gave up 3 bases, with 16 bases separating them. DNA of the CDR3: TGTGCCAGCAGCTTAGACTCGGGGGATAAAGAGACCCAGTACTTC. Residues: CASSLDSGDKETQYF.

This clone occurred once. The rearrangement uses TRBV27 and TRBJ1-5, with unresolved D. The CDR3 sequence is 14 residues long. Germline CDR1 reads MNHEY; CDR2 reads SMNVEV (reference sequence). Trimming removed 1 base from V and 6 bases from J, with 10 bases in between. DNA of the CDR3: TGTGCCAGCAGTTTATTAACGGGAGGTCAGCCCCAGCATTTT. Its protein is CASSLLTGGQPQHF.

J is TRBJ2-7 and V is TRBV27, with 7 bases that match TRBD1. J was trimmed by 7 bases and V by 7 bases; bases with no gene match: 16. This CDR3 has 15 amino acids. CDR1 and CDR2 (germline): MNHEY, SMNVEV (reference sequence). The DNA for the CDR3 is TGTGCCAGCACCTGGGGGACAGAGAGGTCTCGGGAGCAGTACTTC. Residues: CASTWGTERSREQYF.

In DNA, the CDR3 is TGCGCCAGCAGCTTGGCCGCGACTAGCGGCACCGGGGAGCTGTTTTTT. It specifies CASSLAATSGTGELFF. The V gene is TRBV5-1, the J gene TRBJ2-2; 9 nucleotides align to TRBD2. V shed 0 bases, J shed 4 bases, and the junction held 4 bases outside the gene matches. The germline V gene has CDR1 SGHRS and CDR2 YFSETQ. There are 16 residues in the CDR3.

V gene TRBV10-1 combines with J gene TRBJ2-2, with D tentatively TRBD1 (5 bases). Trimming removed 3 bases from V and 5 bases from J, with 10 bases in between. This CDR3 region has 14 residues. Germline V gene data show CDR1 as WNHNN and CDR2 as SYGVQD (reference sequence). DNA of the CDR3: TGCGCCAGCAGTGACCAACAGGTGACCGGGGAGCTGTTTTTT. Encoded protein: CASSDQQVTGELFF.

The chain couples TRBV9 to TRBJ2-2, with 12 nucleotides matching TRBD2. This CDR3 is built from 16 residues. V shed 0 bases, J shed 5 bases, and the junction held 2 bases outside the gene matches. CDR1 and CDR2 (germline): SGDLS, YYNGEE. The CDR3 bases are TGTGCCAGCAGCGTAGAACTAGCGGGAGGTACCGGGGAGCTGTTTTTT. Encoded protein: CASSVELAGGTGELFF.

This sequence joins TRBV27 and TRBJ1-1; TRBD1 agrees at 7 bases. This CDR3 region has 15 residues. The junction had 7 bases not matched to a gene; V was cut back by 4 bases and J by 2 bases. Germline CDR1 MNHEY, CDR2 SMNVEV (reference sequence). Here the CDR3 reads CASSSMTGRNTEAFF. DNA of the CDR3: TGTGCCAGCAGTTCGATGACAGGGAGAAACACTGAAGCTTTCTTT.

The chain couples TRBV5-4 to TRBJ2-5, with D maybe TRBD2 (6 bases). This CDR3 region has 15 residues. V lost 3 bases and J 5 bases, leaving 17 bases between the germline ends. CDR1 and CDR2 from the germline V gene are SGHNT and YYREEE (reference sequence). CDR3 in DNA: TGTGCCAGCAGCTGGCAGGGCGGGGTCGGGGAGACCCAGTACTTC. This gives the protein CASSWQGGVGETQYF.

The chain uses TRBV7-3 and TRBJ2-1; weak D call: TRBD2 (6 bases). The CDR3 spans 15 residues. Between the trimmed V and J ends, which lost 5 bases and 10 bases, there was a span of 21 bases. Germline loops: CDR1 SGHTA, CDR2 FQGTGA. The CDR3 region is CASSGTDRGGREQFF. As DNA, the CDR3 is TGTGCCAGCAGCGGGACCGATCGCGGAGGGAGGGAGCAGTTCTTC.

The chain has TRBV7-3 and TRBJ2-7, with 11 bases that match TRBD2. This CDR3 comprises 15 residues. V gave up 5 bases and J gave up 3 bases; unmatched junction bases: 6. The germline V gene encodes CDR1 SGHTA and CDR2 FQGTGA. As DNA, the CDR3 is TGTGCCAGCAGCATTCTAGCGGGGGGCTTCTACGAGCAGTACTTC. Translating it yields CASSILAGGFYEQYF.

The chain has TRBV10-2 and TRBJ2-3; 7 nucleotides align to TRBD2. CDR1 is WSHSY, CDR2 SAAADI, per germline. This CDR3 spans 16 amino acids. V shed 3 bases and J 1 base; nucleotides not matched to a gene: 7. CDR3 sequence reads: CASSDPTRGGTDTQYF. The CDR3 DNA follows: TGCGCCAGCAGTGACCCCACTCGGGGGGGCACAGATACGCAGTATTTT.

V gene TRBV5-4 combines with J gene TRBJ1-2, with D possibly matching TRBD1 (6 bases). Germline-derived CDR1 and CDR2 are SGHNT and YYREEE (reference sequence). V shed 0 bases and J shed 4 bases, with 10 bases lying between them. The CDR3 consists of 14 residues. CDR3 sequence reads: CASSLVTGSYGYTF. Written as DNA, the CDR3 is TGTGCCAGCAGCTTGGTTACAGGGAGCTATGGCTACACCTTC.

The chain recombines TRBV4-1 with TRBJ1-1; 9 bases agree with TRBD1. Trimming took 4 bases from V and 6 from J; bases not matched to a gene: 15. There are 17 residues in the CDR3. From germline, CDR1 is MGHRA and CDR2 YSYEKL. CDR3: CASSPVPAGQGTPEAFF. The CDR3 DNA reads TGCGCCAGCAGCCCGGTTCCGGCCGGACAGGGGACCCCTGAAGCTTTCTTT.

CDR3 sequence (DNA): TGTGCCAGCAGCTTAAAGGCTAGCTTCTCCCCTTCCTACAATGAGCAGTTCTTC. Amino acids: CASSLKASFSPSYNEQFF. The V gene is TRBV7-8, the J gene TRBJ2-1; tentatively, D is TRBD2 (5 bases). This CDR3 is built from 18 residues. In germline, CDR1 is SGHVS, CDR2 FQNEAQ. V was clipped by 2 bases and J by 1 base, with 18 bases between them.

The chain uses TRBV7-8 and TRBJ2-3; D remains unclear. The CDR3 loop spans 13 amino acids. Per the germline V gene, CDR1 is SGHVS and CDR2 is FQNEAQ. Trimming removed 4 bases from V and 6 bases from J, with 11 bases in between. CDR3 coding DNA: TGTGCCAGCAGCTCCCCTAATTCGGATACGCAGTATTTT. It translates to CASSSPNSDTQYF.

The rearrangement joins TRBV29-1 to TRBJ1-1, with unresolved D. The CDR3 length is 13 residues. The germline V gene encodes CDR1 SQVTM and CDR2 ANQGSEA. V was trimmed by 4 bases and J by 3 bases, leaving 12 bases between them. CDR3 sequence: CSVGGGWDTEAFF. The CDR3 DNA reads TGCAGCGTTGGAGGAGGCTGGGACACTGAAGCTTTCTTT.